These 26 T cell receptor beta chains were sequenced from one sample in a study of radiotherapy plus CTLA-4 blockade in lung cancer. Sequencing used immunoSEQ multiplex PCR; TCRdb keeps in-frame clones, though not all of them. The sample yields about 47,000 clones, roughly 76% seen once. This material consisted of peripheral blood, taken from a patient treated with radiotherapy plus ipilimumab. The source of these receptors is a human donor with non-small cell lung cancer who had stable disease on radiotherapy plus ipilimumab.

The V gene is TRBV7-9, the J gene TRBJ2-5, with 8 bases matching TRBD2. Germline lookup yields CDR1 SEHNR and CDR2 FQNEAQ (reference sequence). CDR3 length equals 14 residues. With V trimmed by 5 bases and J by 2 bases, 4 bases remained unmatched. The CDR3 DNA reads as TGTGCCAGCAGCAGTAGCGGGGTTCAAGAGACCCAGTACTTC. This gives the protein CASSSSGVQETQYF.

A single count supports this clone. The rearrangement links TRBV2 to TRBJ2-1; D is perhaps TRBD1 (5 bases). Trimming removed 6 bases from V and 9 bases from J, with 18 bases in between. The CDR3 loop spans 14 amino acids. CDR1 SNHLY and CDR2 FYNNEI come from the germline V gene. The CDR3 DNA sequence: TGTGCCAGCAGCGAGCTGACAGCCAGAACTGAGCAGTTCTTC. Translated: CASSELTARTEQFF.

The V and J genes are TRBV19 and TRBJ2-5, with 7 bases aligning to TRBD2. Trimming removed 2 bases from V and 3 bases from J; junction bases left unmatched: 6. CDR1 is LNHDA, CDR2 SQIVND, per germline (reference sequence). CDR3 length equals 15 residues. The CDR3 protein is CASSISAGVKETQYF. The CDR3 DNA sequence: TGTGCCAGTAGTATATCGGCGGGGGTAAAAGAGACCCAGTACTTC.

The J gene is TRBJ2-1, the V gene TRBV9; 8 bases map to TRBD2. Germline V gene sequence: CDR1 SGDLS, CDR2 YYNGEE. The CDR3 covers 15 residues. The J segment lost 3 bases and the V segment lost 4 bases, leaving 6 bases of the junction unmatched. This CDR3 reads CASSSAGTSYNEQFF. The CDR3 DNA reads as TGTGCCAGCAGCTCAGCCGGGACTAGCTACAATGAGCAGTTCTTC.

This rearrangement joins TRBV19 to TRBJ1-2; D is undetermined. V was clipped by 2 bases and J by 7 bases, with 11 bases between them. The CDR3 loop spans 13 amino acids. Germline assignment: CDR1 LNHDA and CDR2 SQIVND (reference sequence). CDR3 in DNA: TGTGCCAGTAGTATATCCCCGCAAAGTGGCTACACCTTC. It is translated as CASSISPQSGYTF. The entire variable domain, with the rest obtained from reference TRBV19 and TRBJ1-2, is as follows: DGGITQSPKYLFRKEGQNVTLSCEQNLNHDAMYWYRQDPGQGLRLIYYSQIVNDFQKGDIAEGYSVSREKKESFPLTVTSAQKNPTAFYLCASSISPQSGYTFGSGTRLTVV.

DNA of the CDR3: TGCGCCAGCAGCCAAGTCAGCGGGAACACCGGGGAGCTGTTTTTT. Amino acids: CASSQVSGNTGELFF. V and J are TRBV4-1 and TRBJ2-2, with D possibly matching TRBD2 (5 bases). Looked up from germline, CDR1 is MGHRA and CDR2 is YSYEKL. Trimming removed 1 base at V and 1 base at J, with 7 bases between. The CDR3 contains 15 residues.

The chain combines TRBV11-2 with TRBJ2-1; perhaps TRBD2 as D (6 bases). This CDR3 region has 14 residues. The V gene lost 5 bases and the J gene lost 9 bases, with 17 bases spanning the gap. Germline assignment: CDR1 SGHAT and CDR2 FQNNGV. The CDR3 DNA sequence: TGTGCCAGCAGCGTGGGACTGGCTGGGGGTGAGCAGTTCTTC. It specifies CASSVGLAGGEQFF.

The chain is built from TRBV9 and TRBJ2-1; D not resolved. Germline V gives CDR1 SGDLS, CDR2 YYNGEE. V was trimmed by 3 bases and J by 3 bases, leaving 7 bases between them. The CDR3 covers 13 residues. In DNA form, the CDR3 reads TGTGCCAGCAGCGGGAGATTCTACAATGAGCAGTTCTTC. It encodes CASSGRFYNEQFF.

The V call is TRBV7-6, the J call TRBJ2-5; 7 bases line up with TRBD1. With V trimmed by 5 bases and J by 2 bases, 2 bases remained unmatched. CDR1 SGHVS and CDR2 FNYEAQ come from the germline V gene. CDR3 size: 13 residues. The CDR3 sequence is CASSTDRQETQYF. The CDR3 DNA follows: TGTGCCAGCAGCACGGACAGGCAAGAGACCCAGTACTTC.

This chain joins TRBV2 and TRBJ1-6, with a weak D call TRBD1 (6 bases). Germline CDR1 reads SNHLY; CDR2 reads FYNNEI. The V gene lost 7 bases and the J gene lost 6 bases, with 13 bases spanning the gap. CDR3 length: 14 amino acids. For the CDR3, the DNA is TGTGCCAGCAATTACAGGGAGGGTAATTCACCCCTCCACTTT. Amino acid sequence: CASNYREGNSPLHF.

The V gene is TRBV30, the J gene TRBJ1-5, with D maybe TRBD1 (5 bases). V dropped 5 bases and J dropped 3 bases, with 11 bases sitting between them. The CDR3 totals 13 residues. Germline-derived CDR1 and CDR2 are GTSNPN and SVGIG (reference sequence). CDR3 nucleotides: TGTGCCTGGGGAAGACAGTTCAATCAGCCCCAGCATTTT. Protein sequence: CAWGRQFNQPQHF. Variable domain in full (rest from reference TRBV30 and TRBJ1-5): SQTIHQWPATLVQPVGSPLSLECTVEGTSNPNLYWYRQAAGRGLQLLFYSVGIGQISSEVPQNLSASRPQDRQFILSSKKLLLSDSGFYLCAWGRQFNQPQHFGDGTRLSIL.

The chain combines TRBV7-6 with TRBJ2-1; weak D call: TRBD1 (5 bases). Trimming stripped 5 bases from V and 7 bases from J, with 30 bases between. Germline V gene lookup returns CDR1 SGHVS and CDR2 FNYEAQ. CDR3 size: 19 residues. The CDR3 spells CASSRRLNIGAATRNEQFF. CDR3 bases: TGTGCCAGCAGCCGCCGGCTTAATATTGGGGCGGCGACACGAAATGAGCAGTTCTTC.

This chain links TRBV6-5 with TRBJ2-3; D call uncertain. This CDR3 is built from 15 residues. V was clipped by 0 bases and J by 2 bases, with 9 bases between them. CDR1 MNHEY and CDR2 SVGAGI come from the germline V gene. This CDR3 reads CASSYSLGPTDTQYF. DNA of the CDR3: TGTGCCAGCAGTTACTCGCTAGGGCCCACAGATACGCAGTATTTT.

The chain uses TRBV7-9 and TRBJ1-1; D may be TRBD1 (5 bases). Germline V CDR1 and CDR2: SEHNR, FQNEAQ (reference sequence). Trimming cost V 1 base and J 1 base, with 19 bases left between them. The CDR3 loop spans 18 amino acids. The CDR3 DNA reads TGTGCCAGCAGCTTAGGGGACCTATACAGGCAGACGAACACTGAAGCTTTCTTT. It is translated as CASSLGDLYRQTNTEAFF.

The V gene is TRBV7-2, the J gene TRBJ1-6; 7 nucleotides line up with TRBD1. This CDR3 is built from 15 residues. The trim removed 2 bases at V and 7 bases at J, leaving 5 bases unmatched. In germline, CDR1 is SGHTA, CDR2 FQGNSA. CDR3 bases: TGTGCCAGCAGCTTATCCTCACAGGGGAATTCACCCCTCCACTTT. The encoded protein is CASSLSSQGNSPLHF.

There are a few counts of this clone. The genes are TRBV18 and TRBJ1-6, with D tentatively TRBD1 (5 bases). V gave up 6 bases and J gave up 6 bases, with 21 bases separating them. Germline values: CDR1 KGHSH, CDR2 LQKENI. The CDR3 loop spans 17 amino acids. CDR3 residues: CASSPRAGMGLNSPLHF. CDR3 in DNA: TGTGCCAGCTCTCCCAGGGCAGGAATGGGCCTTAATTCACCCCTCCACTTT.

The chain employs TRBV6-4 and TRBJ2-3; D not certain. V dropped 3 bases and J dropped 1 base, with 8 bases sitting between them. The CDR3 loop spans 14 amino acids. Germline-derived CDR1 and CDR2 are MRHNA and SNTAGT. The CDR3 is CASSESRGTDTQYF. Here the CDR3 DNA reads TGTGCCAGCAGTGAATCTCGGGGCACAGATACGCAGTATTTT.

V and J are TRBV27 and TRBJ1-2, with D perhaps matching TRBD1 (6 bases). There are 14 residues in the CDR3. The germline gives CDR1 MNHEY, CDR2 SMNVEV (reference sequence). Trimming left V 4 bases short and J 6 bases short, with 15 bases between. This chain's CDR3 is CASSSYRDGDGYTF. CDR3 DNA sequence: TGTGCCAGCAGTTCCTACAGGGACGGGGATGGCTACACCTTC.

This chain links TRBV6-5 with TRBJ2-1; unclear D gene. The CDR3 is 13 residues long. Trimming took off 0 bases at V and 8 bases at J, with 8 bases between the two ends. The V gene's germline CDR1 is MNHEY and CDR2 SVGAGI. The CDR3 DNA reads TGTGCCAGCAGTTACTCTTTCAACGATGAGCAGTTCTTC. Translated, it gives CASSYSFNDEQFF.

This clone has just a few counts. The chain recombines TRBV18 with TRBJ1-1, with 8 nucleotides matching TRBD1. The CDR3 is 15 residues long. The germline V gene encodes CDR1 KGHSH and CDR2 LQKENI. The junction had 6 bases not matched to a gene; V was cut back by 1 base and J by 5 bases. CDR3 loop: CASSPRDRGGTEAFF. The CDR3 DNA reads TGTGCCAGCTCACCACGCGACAGGGGAGGAACTGAAGCTTTCTTT. The entire variable domain, with the rest obtained from reference TRBV18 and TRBJ1-1, is as follows: NAGVMQNPRHLVRRRGQEARLRCSPMKGHSHVYWYRQLPEEGLKFMVYLQKENIIDESGMPKERFSAEFPKEGPSILRIQQVVRGDSAAYFCASSPRDRGGTEAFFGQGTRLTVV.

The chain is built from TRBV11-3 and TRBJ1-6; no firm D call. Germline lookup yields CDR1 SGHNT and CDR2 YENEEA. The CDR3 has 12 amino acids. The ends were cut back, 8 bases at V and 8 bases at J, with 10 bases in the middle. The CDR3 spells CASGSSHSPLHF. The CDR3 region has the DNA TGTGCCAGCGGATCATCCCATTCACCCCTCCACTTT.

The chain has TRBV19 and TRBJ2-2; TRBD2 aligns across 8 bases. The CDR3 consists of 17 residues. The germline V gene has CDR1 LNHDA and CDR2 SQIVND (reference sequence). V trimming: 7 bases; J trimming: 0 bases; junction bases outside the gene matches: 10. CDR3 DNA sequence: TGTGCCAGTAAACGTGTGGGGCGGGGGGCGAACACCGGGGAGCTGTTTTTT. The encoded protein is CASKRVGRGANTGELFF.

J is TRBJ1-6 and V is TRBV6-1; no clear D gene. Trimming took 1 base from V and 4 from J, leaving 11 bases between them. This CDR3 has 16 amino acids. Germline lookup yields CDR1 MNHNS and CDR2 SASEGT. The CDR3 DNA follows: TGTGCCAGCAGTGAAGAAAACCGACGGTATAATTCACCCCTCCACTTT. Its translation is CASSEENRRYNSPLHF.

V usage is TRBV6-6 and J usage is TRBJ2-1, with TRBD1 matching over 7 bases. Germline loops: CDR1 MNHNY, CDR2 SVGAGI (reference sequence). The CDR3 extends over 15 amino acids. With V trimmed by 2 bases and J by 6 bases, 7 bases remained unmatched. In DNA form, the CDR3 reads TGTGCCAGCAGTTACGGGGGACAGCCACTCAATGAGCAGTTCTTC. Its translation: CASSYGGQPLNEQFF.

The chain combines TRBV7-9 with TRBJ2-1; D might be TRBD2 (6 bases). The ends were cut back, 1 base at V and 7 bases at J, with 23 bases in the middle. The CDR3 is 18 amino acids. Germline V gives CDR1 SEHNR, CDR2 FQNEAQ (reference sequence). The CDR3 nucleotides read TGTGCCAGCAGCTTAGGGAGGGCCGAACCTCTTTGGGTTAATGAGCAGTTCTTC. This encodes CASSLGRAEPLWVNEQFF.

The chain uses TRBV2 and TRBJ2-4, with D possibly called TRBD1 or TRBD2 (5 bases each). This CDR3 comprises 13 residues. The V end lost 4 bases, the J end lost 6 bases, and 10 bases lay between the germline ends. Germline lookup yields CDR1 SNHLY and CDR2 FYNNEI. The CDR3, as DNA: TGTGCCAGCAGTGGTATTGGGGGAAACATTCAGTACTTC. This encodes CASSGIGGNIQYF.